A selection of T cell receptor beta chains follows, all from one sample in a study of control samples from healthy donors and cancer patients. Libraries were prepared by immunoSEQ multiplex PCR; TCRdb keeps only in-frame clonotypes and omits some of them. The sample includes roughly 150,000 clones, roughly 92% seen only once; the top ten take over 2%. The sequenced sample consisted of blood. The origin of the receptors is a man aged 50 or older in good health. Each CDR3 is given with its conserved first and last residue. A D gene is named only where the DNA matches it firmly. A clone size is listed for some rows: how often the clone was seen (once, few, many), or a class if it is expanded.

cdr3_length: 16
v_call: TRBV28
d_call: -
clone_size: -
j_call: TRBJ2-3
cdr3_nt: TGTGCCAGCAGCACGAGGGGGTTGTTAAGCACAGATACGCAGTATTTT
cdr3_aa: CASSTRGLLSTDTQYF

cdr3_length: 16
v_call: TRBV19
d_call: TRBD1
clone_size: -
j_call: TRBJ1-4
cdr3_nt: TGTGCCAGTAGCGCCATGGCGCAGGGGGCCAGTGAAAAACTGTTTTTT
cdr3_aa: CASSAMAQGASEKLFF

cdr3_length: 12
v_call: TRBV19
d_call: -
clone_size: once
j_call: TRBJ1-2
cdr3_nt: TGTGCCAGTAGTATAGGGGGCAACCACTACACCTTC
cdr3_aa: CASSIGGNHYTF

cdr3_length: 15
v_call: TRBV7-9
d_call: -
clone_size: few
j_call: TRBJ2-7
cdr3_nt: TGTGCCAGCAGCCCCCCCACAGGGACAACCTACGAGCAGTACTTC
cdr3_aa: CASSPPTGTTYEQYF

cdr3_length: 10
v_call: TRBV7-9
d_call: -
clone_size: -
j_call: TRBJ1-2
cdr3_nt: TGTGCCAGTGGGGGCTATGGCTACACCTTC
cdr3_aa: CASGGYGYTF

cdr3_length: 14
v_call: TRBV3-1/TRBV3-2
d_call: TRBD1
clone_size: -
j_call: TRBJ1-1
cdr3_nt: TGTGCCAGCAGCCAAGTCCTAGGGACAGGGGAAGCTTTCTTT
cdr3_aa: CASSQVLGTGEAFF

cdr3_length: 15
v_call: TRBV10-3
d_call: -
clone_size: -
j_call: TRBJ1-6
cdr3_nt: TGTGCCATCAGTGAGGAAGTCTCCTATAATTCACCCCTCCACTTT
cdr3_aa: CAISEEVSYNSPLHF

cdr3_length: 15
v_call: TRBV14
d_call: -
clone_size: -
j_call: TRBJ2-5
cdr3_nt: TGTGCCAGCAGCCCCACAGACAGGTTCCAAGAGACCCAGTACTTC
cdr3_aa: CASSPTDRFQETQYF

cdr3_length: 13
v_call: TRBV28
d_call: -
clone_size: -
j_call: TRBJ2-7
cdr3_nt: TGTGCCAGCAATACACTGAGCTCCTACGAGCAGTACTTC
cdr3_aa: CASNTLSSYEQYF

cdr3_length: 14
v_call: TRBV5-1
d_call: TRBD1
clone_size: -
j_call: TRBJ1-2
cdr3_nt: TGCGCCAGCGAATTAGGGACAGGGAACTATGGCTACACCTTC
cdr3_aa: CASELGTGNYGYTF

cdr3_length: 12
v_call: TRBV3-1/TRBV3-2
d_call: -
clone_size: few
j_call: TRBJ1-2
cdr3_nt: TGTGCCAGCAGCCCCCACCACTATGGCTACACCTTC
cdr3_aa: CASSPHHYGYTF

cdr3_length: 10
v_call: TRBV11-2
d_call: -
clone_size: once
j_call: TRBJ1-2
cdr3_nt: TGTGCCAGCAGCTTAGGTACAGTCAGCTTC
cdr3_aa: CASSLGTVSF

cdr3_length: 12
v_call: TRBV6-5
d_call: -
clone_size: -
j_call: TRBJ1-4
cdr3_nt: TGTGCCATCAGGACTGATTTGGAAAAACTGTTTTTT
cdr3_aa: CAIRTDLEKLFF

cdr3_length: 15
v_call: TRBV10-1
d_call: TRBD1
clone_size: -
j_call: TRBJ1-1
cdr3_nt: TGCGCCAGCAGTGAGGCGGGACAGGGAGGCACTGAAGCTTTCTTT
cdr3_aa: CASSEAGQGGTEAFF

cdr3_length: 14
v_call: TRBV6-5
d_call: TRBD2
clone_size: -
j_call: TRBJ2-7
cdr3_nt: TGTGCCAGCAGTTCCACTAGCGGGAGCTACGAGCAGTACTTC
cdr3_aa: CASSSTSGSYEQYF

cdr3_length: 14
v_call: TRBV30
d_call: -
clone_size: -
j_call: TRBJ1-1
cdr3_nt: TGTGCCTGGAGAGCAGGGGCGGGAGGCACTGAAGCTTTCTTT
cdr3_aa: CAWRAGAGGTEAFF

cdr3_length: 15
v_call: TRBV3-1/TRBV3-2
d_call: TRBD2
clone_size: -
j_call: TRBJ2-2
cdr3_nt: TGTGCCAGCAGCAAGCGGGAGCGGAACACCGGGGAGCTGTTTTTT
cdr3_aa: CASSKRERNTGELFF